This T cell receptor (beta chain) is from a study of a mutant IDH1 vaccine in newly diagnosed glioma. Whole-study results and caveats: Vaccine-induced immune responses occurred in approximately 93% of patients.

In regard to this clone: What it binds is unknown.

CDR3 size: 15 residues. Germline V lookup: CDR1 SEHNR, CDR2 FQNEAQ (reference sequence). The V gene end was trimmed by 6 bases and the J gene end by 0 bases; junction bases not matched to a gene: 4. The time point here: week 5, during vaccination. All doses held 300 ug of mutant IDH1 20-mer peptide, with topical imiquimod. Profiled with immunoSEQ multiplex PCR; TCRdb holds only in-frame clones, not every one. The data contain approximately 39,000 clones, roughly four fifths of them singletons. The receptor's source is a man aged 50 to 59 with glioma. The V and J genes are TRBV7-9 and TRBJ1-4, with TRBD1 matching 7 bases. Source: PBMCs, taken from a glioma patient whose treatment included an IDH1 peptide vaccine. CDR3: CASRPRGSTNEKLFF. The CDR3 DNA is TGTGCCAGCAGACCCAGGGGGTCAACTAATGAAAAACTGTTTTTT.